This T cell receptor (beta chain) was identified in a study of vaccination and CD4 T cells after COVID-19. Across the study: Recovered patients in the cohort numbered six men and four women, two of them Hispanic.

Study outcomes and limitations: Convalescent patients showed a median around 90% of reactive clones that were seen only post-vaccination. A nonsignificant rise from roughly 21 to 40 was seen in the median number of SARS-CoV-2-reactive clonotypes.

Germline CDR1 and CDR2: KGHDR and SFDVKD. Trimming shortened V by 2 bases and J by 0 bases, and 9 bases separated the two germline ends. There are 15 residues in the CDR3. Sequencing of cultured CD4+ T cell DNA used the Oncomine TCR Beta short-read assay. One entry per CDR3 protein, called by TCRdb with MiXCR from the PCR reads. The repertoire holds over 15,000 distinct CDR3 sequences, with approximately 48% as singletons. In regard to this clonotype: The antigen is unknown.

Specified treatment: approximately 9-day PBMC culture with coronavirus spike peptide pools or control peptides (ViraFEST assay). Peptide pool stimulation in ViraFEST expanded antigen-specific T cells, whose TCRs were then sequenced. The source material was CD4+ T cells from blood, cultured in vitro. The origin of this receptor is a human donor who had recovered from COVID-19. This chain links TRBV24-1 with TRBJ2-5; D gene uncertain. DNA for the CDR3: TGTGCCACCAGTGATTCTGGGCGGAACCAAGAGACCCAGTACTTC. Translation: CATSDSGRNQETQYF.